This entry lists 29 T cell receptor beta chains sequenced from one sample in a study of early stage breast cancer tumors. Clones were read by immunoSEQ multiplex PCR, and TCRdb kept only the in-frame ones, dropping some. Of some 30,000 clones detected, about four fifths appear once; the ten largest clones hold roughly 10%. Input material: blood. The receptors derive from a person between 50 and 60 years old with breast cancer.

The CDR3 sequence is CASSPAAGESNEQFF. The CDR3 nucleotides are TGCGCCAGCAGCCCGGCGGCAGGGGAGTCCAATGAGCAGTTCTTC. The V gene is TRBV5-1, the J gene TRBJ2-1; TRBD1 is a possible D gene (6 bases). CDR1 and CDR2 (germline): SGHRS, YFSETQ. With 4 bases removed from V and 6 bases from J, the gap between germline ends came to 17 bases. This CDR3 comprises 15 residues.

The chain joins TRBV5-1 to TRBJ2-1; D is uncertain. V was shortened by 3 bases and J by 4 bases, with 5 bases between the two germline ends. The CDR3 sequence is 12 residues long. Germline CDR1 reads SGHRS; CDR2 reads YFSETQ. The CDR3 DNA reads TGCGCCAGCAGCTACGATTACAATGAGCAGTTCTTC. It codes for CASSYDYNEQFF. The full variable domain, its missing parts supplied by reference TRBV5-1 and TRBJ2-1, is KAGVTQTPRYLIKTRGQQVTLSCSPISGHRSVSWYQQTPGQGLQFLFEYFSETQRNKGNFPGRFSGRQFSNSRSEMNVSTLELGDSALYLCASSYDYNEQFFGPGTRLTVL.

The table lists this clone with a count of one. The chain couples TRBV25-1 to TRBJ1-1, with a weak D call TRBD1 (5 bases). This CDR3 contains 14 residues. From germline, CDR1 is MGHDK and CDR2 SYGVNS. V lost 6 bases to trimming and J lost 0 bases, with 11 bases between them. In DNA form, the CDR3 reads TGTGCCAGCAGACCCAAGGGGATGAACACTGAAGCTTTCTTT. Amino acid sequence: CASRPKGMNTEAFF. The variable domain in full, with the rest retrieved from reference TRBV25-1 and TRBJ1-1, is EADIYQTPRYLVIGTGKKITLECSQTMGHDKMYWYQQDPGMELHLIHYSYGVNSTEKGDLSSESTVSRIRTEHFPLTLESARPSHTSQYLCASRPKGMNTEAFFGQGTRLTVV.

The chain is built from TRBV6-5 and TRBJ1-2; D gene uncertain. Germline V CDR1 and CDR2: MNHEY, SVGAGI. The CDR3 sequence is 13 residues long. The V end was cut by 4 bases, the J end by 5 bases, with 11 bases between. CDR3 region: CASSSGRKYGYTF. CDR3 nucleotide sequence: TGTGCCAGCAGTTCTGGACGCAAATATGGCTACACCTTC.

V gene TRBV27 combines with J gene TRBJ2-2; D perhaps matches TRBD1 (5 bases). Germline loops: CDR1 MNHEY, CDR2 SMNVEV (reference sequence). This CDR3 comprises 15 residues. Trimming shortened V by 4 bases and J by 6 bases, and 15 bases separated the two germline ends. As DNA, the CDR3 is TGTGCCAGCAGTTCCGACCTTTGGGGCGCCGGGGAGCTGTTTTTT. Protein sequence: CASSSDLWGAGELFF.

The rearrangement joins TRBV2 to TRBJ1-5; 7 nucleotides agree with TRBD1. The CDR3 is 14 amino acids. Germline lookup yields CDR1 SNHLY and CDR2 FYNNEI. V dropped 3 bases and J dropped 4; count of bases not matched to a gene: 3. CDR3 DNA sequence: TGTGCCAGCAGTGAGTTCAGGGGGAATCAGCCCCAGCATTTT. Translation gives CASSEFRGNQPQHF.

CDR3 region: CASSFERGSYNEQFF. The CDR3 DNA reads as TGTGCCAGCAGCTTTGAAAGGGGATCCTACAATGAGCAGTTCTTC. The chain employs TRBV7-2 and TRBJ2-1; D possibly corresponds to TRBD1 (5 bases). Trimming left V 3 bases short and J 1 base short, with 10 bases between. The CDR3 runs to 15 residues. Germline CDR1 and CDR2: SGHTA and FQGNSA.

This clone was seen just once. The J gene is TRBJ2-1, the V gene TRBV19; TRBD2 matches 8 bases. The V segment lost 1 base and the J segment 8 bases; nucleotides outside the gene matches: 4. Germline lookup yields CDR1 LNHDA and CDR2 SQIVND (reference sequence). The CDR3 is 14 amino acids. CDR3 in amino acids: CASSIGTSRDEQFF. The CDR3 DNA reads TGTGCCAGTAGTATAGGGACTAGCCGCGATGAGCAGTTCTTC. Based on the CDR3 plus reference TRBV19 and TRBJ2-1, the full variable domain is DGGITQSPKYLFRKEGQNVTLSCEQNLNHDAMYWYRQDPGQGLRLIYYSQIVNDFQKGDIAEGYSVSREKKESFPLTVTSAQKNPTAFYLCASSIGTSRDEQFFGPGTRLTVL.

The chain employs TRBV7-8 and TRBJ2-2; D is possibly TRBD2 (6 bases). V lost 5 bases to trimming and J lost 2 bases, with 15 bases between them. This CDR3 has 16 residues. CDR1 is SGHVS, CDR2 FQNEAQ, per germline. In nucleotides, the CDR3 is TGTGCCAGCAGCGGCTCCGGGACTTCAAACACCGGGGAGCTGTTTTTT. Its protein is CASSGSGTSNTGELFF.

This chain joins TRBV29-1 and TRBJ2-5, with TRBD1 as a possible D gene (5 bases). V was shortened by 4 bases and J by 4 bases, with 10 bases between the two germline ends. The CDR3 contains 12 residues. Germline loops: CDR1 SQVTM, CDR2 ANQGSEA. The CDR3 sequence: CSVVPRVETQYF. The DNA of the CDR3 is TGCAGCGTTGTCCCCAGGGTAGAGACCCAGTACTTC.

The chain joins TRBV29-1 to TRBJ1-2; D might be TRBD1 (5 bases). Germline values: CDR1 SQVTM, CDR2 ANQGSEA. There are 14 residues in the CDR3. V was shortened by 4 bases and J by 2 bases, with 14 bases between the two germline ends. CDR3 sequence (DNA): TGCAGCGTTGGGGGCCTTTGGGGCAACTATGGCTACACCTTC. Encoded protein: CSVGGLWGNYGYTF.

The chain couples TRBV7-3 to TRBJ1-4; D ambiguous. Trimming shortened V by 2 bases and J by 6 bases, and 19 bases separated the two germline ends. CDR3 length: 17 amino acids. Germline lookup yields CDR1 SGHTA and CDR2 FQGTGA. As DNA, the CDR3 is TGTGCCAGCAGCTTATATTTTTTTGCGACAAAAGATGAAAAACTGTTTTTT. It encodes CASSLYFFATKDEKLFF.

In its sample, this clone was seen once. The gene calls are TRBV2 and TRBJ1-2; D perhaps matches TRBD1 (5 bases). Trimming took off 8 bases at V and 4 bases at J, with 14 bases between the two ends. Looked up from germline, CDR1 is SNHLY and CDR2 is FYNNEI. This CDR3 contains 13 residues. Here the CDR3 reads CASLPGGGYGYTF. The CDR3 DNA follows: TGTGCCAGCCTCCCCGGGGGGGGCTATGGCTACACCTTC.

V gene TRBV2 combines with J gene TRBJ1-2; TRBD1 agrees at 8 bases. The CDR3 sequence is 13 residues long. V lost 3 bases and J lost 6; bases outside the gene matches: 3. CDR1 is SNHLY, CDR2 FYNNEI, per germline. The CDR3 coding sequence is TGTGCCAGCAGTGACAGGGGGCGGGATGGCTACACCTTC. Encoded protein: CASSDRGRDGYTF.

The chain joins TRBV5-6 to TRBJ2-1; TRBD2 matches 9 bases. Losses at the gene ends were 1 base for V and 4 bases for J; bases not matched to a gene: 6. Germline V gene lookup returns CDR1 SGHDT and CDR2 YYEEEE. This CDR3 is 16 amino acids long. The CDR3 is CASSLFPSGTYNEQFF. The CDR3 nucleotides are TGTGCCAGCAGCTTGTTTCCTAGCGGGACATACAATGAGCAGTTCTTC.

The genes are TRBV27 and TRBJ1-6; D not resolved. Per the germline V gene, CDR1 is MNHEY and CDR2 is SMNVEV (reference sequence). This CDR3 contains 13 residues. V was shortened by 3 bases and J by 6 bases, with 6 bases between the two germline ends. The CDR3 is CASSFQLNSPLHF. In nucleotides, the CDR3 is TGTGCCAGCAGTTTTCAGCTTAATTCACCCCTCCACTTT.

The chain couples TRBV7-9 to TRBJ2-3; maybe TRBD2 (5 bases). This CDR3 has 15 amino acids. Germline V gives CDR1 SEHNR, CDR2 FQNEAQ (reference sequence). V was pared by 3 bases and J by 2 bases, with 12 bases between. CDR3 coding DNA: TGTGCCAGCAGCTTGGACTTCTTGGACACAGATACGCAGTATTTT. Translated, it gives CASSLDFLDTDTQYF.

The chain carries TRBV7-3 and TRBJ1-2; TRBD1 aligns across 9 bases. Germline loops: CDR1 SGHTA, CDR2 FQGTGA. CDR3 length equals 14 residues. The V segment lost 8 bases and the J segment 5 bases; nucleotides outside the gene matches: 9. The CDR3 loop reads CASRPGQGAYGYTF. As DNA, the CDR3 is TGTGCCAGCCGACCGGGACAGGGAGCATATGGCTACACCTTC.

The chain joins TRBV5-1 to TRBJ2-7; 11 bases match TRBD1. V was clipped by 4 bases and J by 0 bases; unmatched bases: 3. This CDR3 is 15 amino acids long. Germline loops: CDR1 SGHRS, CDR2 YFSETQ. The CDR3 DNA follows: TGCGCCAGCAGCCGGACAGGGGGCTACTCCTACGAGCAGTACTTC. Protein: CASSRTGGYSYEQYF.

This chain connects TRBV5-5 to TRBJ2-7, with 7 positions matching TRBD1. The CDR3 extends over 15 amino acids. Germline trimming cut 0 bases from V and 2 bases from J; bases unmatched to any gene: 5. Looked up from germline, CDR1 is SGHKS and CDR2 is YYEKEE (reference sequence). The CDR3, as DNA: TGTGCCAGCAGCTTGGCCGGGACAGCAACCTACGAGCAGTACTTC. Its translation is CASSLAGTATYEQYF. Full variable domain (outside the CDR3, taken from reference TRBV5-5 and TRBJ2-7): DAGVTQSPTHLIKTRGQQVTLRCSPISGHKSVSWYQQVLGQGPQFIFQYYEKEERGRGNFPDRFSARQFPNYSSELNVNALLLGDSALYLCASSLAGTATYEQYFGPGTRLTVT.

This rearrangement joins TRBV11-2 to TRBJ2-2; 7 nucleotides agree with TRBD2. The CDR3 is made up of 16 amino acids. Per germline, CDR1 SGHAT and CDR2 FQNNGV. V was clipped by 5 bases and J by 0 bases; unmatched bases: 6. CDR3: CASSNIGGTNTGELFF. The CDR3 nucleotides are TGTGCCAGCAGCAATATCGGGGGGACGAACACCGGGGAGCTGTTTTTT.

J is TRBJ2-3 and V is TRBV9, with D perhaps matching TRBD2 (5 bases). CDR1 and CDR2 (germline): SGDLS, YYNGEE. This CDR3 has 15 residues. V lost 1 base, J lost 4 bases, and 13 bases lay in between. CDR3 sequence (DNA): TGTGCCAGCAGCGTATCTGTGACGGGGTCAGATACGCAGTATTTT. As protein: CASSVSVTGSDTQYF.

The chain joins TRBV7-6 to TRBJ2-3, with D hard to call. CDR1 is SGHVS, CDR2 FNYEAQ, per germline. Trimming left V 3 bases short and J 6 bases short, with 7 bases between. This CDR3 has 12 amino acids. The CDR3 nucleotides are TGTGCCAGCAGCTTTGCCGGGGATACGCAGTATTTT. The encoded protein is CASSFAGDTQYF.

This clone was counted a few times. The junction departs from germline at one end; a sequencing error may be responsible. J is TRBJ1-1 and V is TRBV4-1; possible D gene TRBD1, 5 bases. The CDR3 spans 16 residues. The germline V gene has CDR1 MGHRA and CDR2 YSYEKL. The CDR3 here is CASSQGWADMNTEAFF. The DNA of the CDR3 is TGCGCCAGCAGCCAAGGGTGGGCGGACATGAATACTGAAGCTTTCTTT.

The chain employs TRBV5-1 and TRBJ2-3, with D hard to call. The CDR3 has 12 amino acids. Looked up from germline, CDR1 is SGHRS and CDR2 is YFSETQ. Deletions cut 4 bases from V and 6 bases from J, with 9 bases between. The CDR3 loop reads CASSAEADTQYF. The DNA of the CDR3 is TGCGCCAGCAGCGCCGAGGCTGATACGCAGTATTTT. Using reference TRBV5-1 and TRBJ2-3 for the parts outside the CDR3, the full variable domain is KAGVTQTPRYLIKTRGQQVTLSCSPISGHRSVSWYQQTPGQGLQFLFEYFSETQRNKGNFPGRFSGRQFSNSRSEMNVSTLELGDSALYLCASSAEADTQYFGPGTRLTVL.

The V and J genes are TRBV27 and TRBJ1-2; TRBD1 aligns across 10 bases. The CDR3 runs 13 residues. V gave up 5 bases and J gave up 7 bases; unmatched junction bases: 4. Germline lookup yields CDR1 MNHEY and CDR2 SMNVEV (reference sequence). CDR3 sequence reads: CASSDRGRSGYTF. The DNA of the CDR3 is TGTGCCAGCAGTGACAGGGGGCGATCTGGCTACACCTTC.

The V gene is TRBV10-3, the J gene TRBJ1-1, with 9 bases lining up with TRBD1. Germline V CDR1 and CDR2: ENHRY, SYGVKD. This CDR3 contains 13 residues. V lost 11 bases to trimming and J lost 3 bases; unmatched junction nucleotides: 7. The CDR3 spells CAATDRGDTEAFF. CDR3 sequence (DNA): TGTGCCGCAACGGACAGGGGAGACACTGAAGCTTTCTTT.

The rearrangement joins TRBV2 to TRBJ2-5, with D perhaps TRBD1 (6 bases). The CDR3 is 16 amino acids. V lost 7 bases, J lost 1 base, and 19 bases lay in between. Germline V gene sequence: CDR1 SNHLY, CDR2 FYNNEI. The CDR3 loop reads CASKWTDGDVQETQYF. The DNA of the CDR3 is TGTGCCAGCAAATGGACAGACGGGGATGTCCAAGAGACCCAGTACTTC.

V and J are TRBV11-2 and TRBJ2-5; 10 bases match TRBD1. The CDR3 loop spans 16 amino acids. The V segment lost 5 bases and the J segment 4 bases; nucleotides outside the gene matches: 10. Germline CDR1 and CDR2: SGHAT and FQNNGV. The DNA for the CDR3 is TGTGCCAGCAGCAACAGCCGGGACAGGGGCCGAGAGACCCAGTACTTC. Translated: CASSNSRDRGRETQYF.